This T cell receptor beta chain was profiled in a study of T cell repertoires in chronic hepatitis B (dated by TCRdb to the late 2010s). Library prep was done by the immunoSEQ multiplex PCR assay. TCRdb stores this immuneACCESS table with in-frame sequences only. Part of the clones is absent; in the studies checked, under half of the shortfall reflects unresolved V genes, and no reason is known for the rest. The sample contains about 1,000 clones, roughly four fifths of them found a single time. The top ten constitute around 9% of the sample. According to the germline V gene, CDR1 reads SGHRS and CDR2 reads YFSETQ. Compared with germline, V lacks 4 bases and J lacks 3 bases; bases without a gene match: 12. Spanning cysteine to phenylalanine, the CDR3 consists of 17 amino acids. Only the CDR3 portion is preserved as DNA: 51 bases, with reading frame beginning at the first base. This clone was counted once. No antigen is known for it. Base quality data are lacking; no much larger clone is found one base away.

The source material was total CD8+ T cells from PBMCs. The source is a human donor with chronic hepatitis B virus infection. The chain employs TRBV5-1 and TRBJ2-1; the central 8 bases match TRBD2. The DNA sequence is TGCGCCAGCAGCCCGCAAACTAGCGGAGACCACTACAATGAGCAGTTCTTC. This translates into CASSPQTSGDHYNEQFF. This CDR3, with the reference TRBV5-1 and TRBJ2-1 proteins standing in past its ends, gives the full variable domain KAGVTQTPRYLIKTRGQQVTLSCSPISGHRSVSWYQQTPGQGLQFLFEYFSETQRNKGNFPGRFSGRQFSNSRSEMNVSTLELGDSALYLCASSPQTSGDHYNEQFFGPGTRLTVL.